These 20 T cell receptor beta chains share one sample of origin, sequenced in a study of tumor-infiltrating lymphocytes in primary liver carcinoma. Between roughly 18 and 30 mg of unsorted bulk tissue served as the source from which RNA and DNA were co-extracted. Constant-region priming of 500 to 550 ng total RNA yielded TCR beta cDNA. Three nested multiplex PCR rounds, a slightly modified ARM-PCR, produced the libraries for TCR beta. The opening two PCR rounds, about 10 cycles each, paired TRBV1-TRBV30 forward primers with a C-beta reverse primer. MiXCR was run by TCRdb on the multiplex PCR reads, yielding one entry per CDR3 protein. The sample holds 55,000 to 65,000 distinct CDR3 sequences; about two thirds are singletons and the top ten take around 50%. Material: liver tumor tissue from sampling region 2. The subset denotes: tumor region T2, inferior pole. These receptors were taken from a man aged 40-49 years with primary liver carcinoma and hepatitis B virus infection.

This clonotype showed up just a few times. At one boundary the junction diverges from the germline segment, which might be a read error. This sequence joins TRBV4-3 and TRBJ2-2; no firm D call. The CDR3 is 16 amino acids. Looked up from germline, CDR1 is LGHNA and CDR2 is YSLEER. DNA of the CDR3: TGTGTTAGCAGCCAAAACCCAGAAGGAAACCCCGGGGAGCTGTTTTTT. Its protein is CVSSQNPEGNPGELFF.

This clonotype came up many times. The rearrangement links TRBV6-2 or TRBV6-3 to TRBJ2-3; D remains ambiguous. The germline V gene has CDR1 MNHEY and CDR2 SVGEGT. The CDR3 has 15 amino acids. Trimming stripped 11 bases from V and 2 bases from J, with 20 bases between. CDR3: CAVKATLLLTDTQYF. Written as DNA, the CDR3 is TGTGCCGTCAAAGCGACTTTACTCCTCACAGATACGCAGTATTTT.

V usage is TRBV10-3 and J usage is TRBJ2-2; D perhaps matches TRBD2 (6 bases). Trimming took off 6 bases at V and 3 bases at J, with 11 bases between the two ends. The V gene's germline CDR1 is ENHRY and CDR2 SYGVKD. The CDR3 is 14 residues long. The CDR3 DNA sequence: TGTGCCATCAGGGTGTGGGACTACACCGGGGAGCTGTTTTTT. Encoded protein: CAIRVWDYTGELFF.

For this clonotype: This may come from a read error, since a much larger clone is one base off. The chain recombines TRBV10-2 with TRBJ1-1; no clear D. Trimming took 3 bases from V and 4 from J, leaving 9 bases between them. Per the germline V gene, CDR1 is WSHSY and CDR2 is SAAADI. CDR3 length equals 13 residues. CDR3 sequence (DNA): TGCGCCAGCAGTGAAGTAGAAAGCACTGAAGCTTTCTTT. It translates to CASSEVESTEAFF.

V and J are TRBV29-1 and TRBJ2-2; possibly TRBD1 for D (5 bases). Between the trimmed V and J ends, which lost 5 bases and 4 bases, there was a span of 26 bases. Germline-derived CDR1 and CDR2 are SQVTM and ANQGSEA. The CDR3 totals 18 residues. CDR3 loop: CSVPYSGRVRVSTGELFF. The CDR3 bases are TGCAGCGTTCCCTATTCCGGCAGGGTGAGAGTGAGCACCGGGGAGCTGTTTTTT.

This clonotype was detected ten times or more. The CDR3 protein is CSVEQGASSYEQYF. The CDR3 nucleotides read TGCAGCGTAGAACAGGGGGCTAGCTCCTACGAGCAGTACTTC. The chain is built from TRBV29-1 and TRBJ2-7; 9 positions agree with TRBD1. Germline V lookup: CDR1 SQVTM, CDR2 ANQGSEA. Trimming at V came to 6 bases and at J to 0 bases, leaving 6 bases not matched to a gene. The CDR3 covers 14 residues.

This clonotype appeared a few times. Sequence at one end of the junction differs from germline and may be a read error. J is TRBJ1-4 and V is TRBV30; the D is unclear. Germline V gene data show CDR1 as GTSNPN and CDR2 as SVGIG (reference sequence). The CDR3 sequence is 13 residues long. CDR3 sequence: CTWSRTENEKLFF. The CDR3 DNA reads as TGTACCTGGAGTAGAACAGAAAATGAAAAACTGTTTTTT.

The sample holds many counts of this clonotype. The chain recombines TRBV6-1 with TRBJ2-2; possibly TRBD1 for D (5 bases). V was cut by 2 bases and J by 6 bases, with 7 bases left in between. The length of the CDR3 is 13 residues. Germline CDR1 is MNHNS and CDR2 is SASEGT. The CDR3 loop is CASSEKGAGELFF. In DNA, the CDR3 is TGTGCCAGCAGTGAAAAAGGGGCCGGGGAGCTGTTTTTT.

Comments on this clonotype: Just one base apart from a much larger clone, this may be a read error. V and J are TRBV24-1 and TRBJ2-5, with 9 positions matching TRBD1. Germline lookup yields CDR1 KGHDR and CDR2 SFDVKD. After removal of 2 bases from V and 0 bases from J, the junction contained 0 bases not matched to a gene. The CDR3 is 15 amino acids. CDR3 in amino acids: CATSDWTGDQETQYF. DNA for the CDR3: TGTGCCACCAGTGATTGGACAGGGGACCAAGAGACCCAGTACTTC.

Notes on this clonotype: An end of the junction does not agree with germline; a read error may underlie this. The chain couples TRBV11-2 to TRBJ2-3; D uncertain. The V gene's germline CDR1 is SGHAT and CDR2 FQNNGV. The CDR3 extends over 13 amino acids. The CDR3 sequence is CVSSMISTDTRYF. In nucleotides, the CDR3 is TGTGTCAGCAGCATGATTAGCACAGATACGCGGTATTTT.

With regard to this clonotype: No conserved phenylalanine or tryptophan ends this CDR3, so it is likely a read error. The V and J genes are TRBV7-9 and TRBJ2-1, with TRBD2 matching over 8 bases. The ends lost 5 bases at V and 9 bases at J; junction bases unmatched: 6. The CDR3 sequence is 13 residues long. The germline CDR1 and CDR2 sequences are SEHNR and FQNEAQ (reference sequence). CDR3 DNA sequence: TGTGCCAGCAGCACGGGACTAGTGCCTGAGCAGTTCTAC. It specifies CASSTGLVPEQFY.

The chain has TRBV19 and TRBJ2-1; D not resolved. Per germline, CDR1 LNHDA and CDR2 SQIVND (reference sequence). Trimming left V 2 bases short and J 3 bases short, with 5 bases between. The CDR3 consists of 13 residues. CDR3 loop: CASSISLYNEQFF. In DNA, the CDR3 is TGTGCCAGTAGTATATCCCTCTACAATGAGCAGTTCTTC. Full variable domain (outside the CDR3, taken from reference TRBV19 and TRBJ2-1): DGGITQSPKYLFRKEGQNVTLSCEQNLNHDAMYWYRQDPGQGLRLIYYSQIVNDFQKGDIAEGYSVSREKKESFPLTVTSAQKNPTAFYLCASSISLYNEQFFGPGTRLTVL.

The CDR3 DNA follows: TGCGCCAGCAGCCCAGTAGCCTGGACAGCCTATGGCTACACCTTC. Translated: CASSPVAWTAYGYTF. V and J are TRBV4-3 and TRBJ1-2; D is possibly TRBD1 (6 bases). Per germline, CDR1 LGHNA and CDR2 YSLEER. V shed 4 bases and J shed 4 bases, with 16 bases lying between them. CDR3 length: 15 residues.

For this clonotype: Because the CDR3 is missing its conserved closing phenylalanine or tryptophan, this is likely a read error. The limits of the CDR3 on the DNA are not certain, so only TCRdb's listed CDR3 is given. The rearrangement links TRBV11-2 to TRBJ2-2; TRBD2, the table's D call, lacks a check against the DNA. Termini included, the CDR3 measures 15 amino acids. Germline V gene lookup returns CDR1 SGHAT and CDR2 FQNNGV. This chain's CDR3 is CASSFAGSNTEELLY.

Comment on this clonotype: Mismatch with germline at one junction end may stem from a read error. The chain is built from TRBV29-1 and TRBJ2-1; 8 bases are shared with TRBD1. Germline V gives CDR1 SQVTM, CDR2 ANQGSEA. This CDR3 is built from 14 residues. In nucleotides, the CDR3 is TGCAGCGTCCTCGGACAGGGCCCCTACAATGAGCAGATCTTC. It is translated as CSVLGQGPYNEQIF.

A note on this clonotype: A much larger clone is a single base away; this may be a read error. The chain carries TRBV28 and TRBJ1-1; the match to TRBD1 covers 7 bases. Germline V CDR1 and CDR2: MDHEN, SYDVKM. The CDR3 runs 15 residues. The CDR3 DNA sequence: TGTGCCAGCAAAACGGGACAGTACGCCCCCACTAAAGCTTTCTTT. This sequence encodes CASKTGQYAPTKAFF.

For this clonotype: One junction end disagrees with the germline gene, perhaps due to a read error. V is TRBV4-2 and J is TRBJ2-5; 7 nucleotides align to TRBD2. CDR3 length: 16 residues. CDR1 is LGHNA, CDR2 YNFKEQ, per germline. CDR3 sequence reads: CDSSQGLTGTQETQYF. Written as DNA, the CDR3 is TGTGACAGCAGCCAGGGACTAACGGGGACCCAAGAAACCCAGTACTTC.

The chain recombines TRBV4-1 with TRBJ2-7; D ambiguous. Between the trimmed V and J ends, which lost 6 bases and 5 bases, there was a span of 23 bases. Germline V gene sequence: CDR1 MGHRA, CDR2 YSYEKL. This CDR3 is 16 amino acids long. Written as DNA, the CDR3 is TGCGCCAGCAGTTATTCGCTAGTGGAGCCGCTCCACGAGCAGTACTTC. It specifies CASSYSLVEPLHEQYF.

The gene calls are TRBV29-1 and TRBJ2-2, with 9 positions matching TRBD2. Trimming removed 6 bases from V and 9 bases from J; junction bases left unmatched: 8. The CDR3 contains 13 residues. Germline V gives CDR1 SQVTM, CDR2 ANQGSEA. Written as DNA, the CDR3 is TGCAGCGTAAGGACTAGCGCGACCAGGGAGCTGTTTTTT. As protein: CSVRTSATRELFF.

The table lists this clonotype with a few counts. A junction boundary mismatches the germline segment, possibly from a read error. The CDR3 DNA reads as TGTGCCAACAGCTCGACCCATGATCATGGAAACACCATATATTTT. This gives the protein CANSSTHDHGNTIYF. This chain connects TRBV11-1 to TRBJ1-3; D unresolved. Germline V gene sequence: CDR1 SGHAT, CDR2 FQDESV (reference sequence). This CDR3 has 15 amino acids.